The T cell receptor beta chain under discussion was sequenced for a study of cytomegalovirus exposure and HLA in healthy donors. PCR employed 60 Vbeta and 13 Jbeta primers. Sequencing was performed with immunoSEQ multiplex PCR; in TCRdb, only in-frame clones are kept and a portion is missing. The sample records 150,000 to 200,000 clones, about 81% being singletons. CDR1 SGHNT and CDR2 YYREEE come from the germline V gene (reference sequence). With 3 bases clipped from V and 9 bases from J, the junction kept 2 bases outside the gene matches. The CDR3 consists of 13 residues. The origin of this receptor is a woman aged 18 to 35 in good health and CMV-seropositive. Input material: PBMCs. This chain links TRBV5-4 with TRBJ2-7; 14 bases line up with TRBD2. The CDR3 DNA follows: TGTGCCAGCAGCTACGGACTAGCGGGGGGGCAGTACTTC. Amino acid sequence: CASSYGLAGGQYF.